Each of the 13 T cell receptor beta chains below was sequenced from the same sample in a study of spatial heterogeneity in lung cancer. The study's findings and limits: Tumoral mutation counts were tracked by counts of expanded intratumoral alpha and beta TCRs.

TCRdb fed the 5' RACE reads into MiXCR, producing one record per CDR3 protein. The sample includes some 2,000 distinct CDR3 sequences, around a quarter of them seen just once. Sample time point: sample taken at primary tumor resection. Antigens of these TCRs are unknown. The material was lung tumor tissue, obtained at surgery. The receptors derive from a male donor with early-stage non-small cell lung cancer.

By sample share, this clonotype is medium-sized (0.01 to 0.1%). With the library built for alpha chains, this beta chain is off target and its frequency is not meaningful. V usage is TRBV6-1 and J usage is TRBJ2-7; D possibly corresponds to TRBD2 (6 bases). Between the trimmed V and J ends, which lost 4 bases and 7 bases, there was a span of 17 bases. CDR3 length: 14 amino acids. Germline V gene sequence: CDR1 MNHNS, CDR2 SASEGT. CDR3 region: CASSGGTVILEQYF. The CDR3 DNA follows: TGTGCCAGCAGTGGCGGGACCGTCATCTTGGAGCAGTACTTC.

Sample share makes this clonotype large. Within a library made for alpha chains, this beta chain is off target, and its count is uninformative. V gene TRBV9 combines with J gene TRBJ2-1; the D call may be TRBD1 or TRBD2 (6 bases each). CDR3 length: 14 amino acids. CDR1 and CDR2 (germline): SGDLS, YYNGEE. Trimming took off 4 bases at V and 7 bases at J, with 15 bases between the two ends. Here the CDR3 DNA reads TGTGCCAGCAGCCCTCGGGGGCAGTTTAATGAGCAGTTCTTC. Residues: CASSPRGQFNEQFF.

Turning to this clonotype: With the library built for alpha chains, this beta chain is off target and its frequency is not meaningful. The chain employs TRBV12-5 and TRBJ2-3; D is undetermined. The V end was cut by 2 bases, the J end by 4 bases, with 7 bases between. This CDR3 has 13 residues. Germline-derived CDR1 and CDR2 are LGHNT and FRNRAP. In DNA form, the CDR3 reads TGTGCTAGTGGTTTGATGCCGGCAGATACGCAGTATTTT. It encodes CASGLMPADTQYF.

This clonotype was detected a few times. This beta chain slipped into a library made for alpha chains as a stray read, so its size is not meaningful. The genes are TRBV12-3 or TRBV12-4 and TRBJ2-7; no definite D call. Trimming pared 1 base from V and 7 bases from J, leaving 5 bases between. This CDR3 region has 11 residues. The CDR3 sequence: CASSLGLEQYF. In nucleotides, the CDR3 is TGTGCCAGCAGTTTAGGTCTGGAGCAGTACTTC.

Remarks on this clonotype: This beta chain appears as a stray read in a library generated for alpha chains; its size is not informative. The chain is built from TRBV11-2 and TRBJ2-5; 8 bases fit TRBD2. The CDR3 is 14 amino acids. In germline, CDR1 is SGHAT, CDR2 FQNNGV. V lost 3 bases, J lost 2 bases, and 2 bases stayed unmatched. This CDR3 is CASSFSGEQETQYF. The CDR3 DNA sequence: TGTGCCAGCAGCTTTAGCGGGGAACAAGAGACCCAGTACTTC. Drawing the rest from reference TRBV11-2 and TRBJ2-5, the complete variable domain is EAGVAQSPRYKIIEKRQSVAFWCNPISGHATLYWYQQILGQGPKLLIQFQNNGVVDDSQLPKDRFSAERLKGVDSTLKIQPAKLEDSAVYLCASSFSGEQETQYFGPGTRLLVL.

Details on this clonotype: The library was prepared for alpha chains; this beta chain is a stray read, so its frequency means little. The V gene is TRBV28, the J gene TRBJ2-7; 8 bases agree with TRBD1. With 6 bases clipped from V and 8 bases from J, the junction kept 15 bases outside the gene matches. The CDR3 length is 15 residues. Per the germline V gene, CDR1 is MDHEN and CDR2 is SYDVKM. CDR3 sequence: CASRPTGAKSYKQYF. The CDR3 region has the DNA TGTGCCAGCAGGCCGACAGGGGCTAAGTCGTACAAGCAGTACTTC.

In its sample, this clonotype ranks as large (0.1 to 1%). Because this beta chain is a stray read in a library intended to capture alpha chains, its abundance should not be given much weight. Here the CDR3 reads CASRTPGQETQYF. CDR3 coding DNA: TGTGCCAGCAGGACCCCAGGGCAAGAGACCCAGTACTTC. The chain uses TRBV6-5 and TRBJ2-5, with D perhaps TRBD1 (5 bases). This CDR3 is 13 amino acids long. V lost 6 bases to trimming and J lost 2 bases, with 10 bases between them. Germline V gene lookup returns CDR1 MNHEY and CDR2 SVGAGI.

Relative to its sample, this clonotype is large (0.1 to 1%). This beta chain appears as a stray read in a library generated for alpha chains; its size is not informative. This rearrangement joins TRBV2 to TRBJ2-4; TRBD1 matches 9 bases. V trimming: 8 bases; J trimming: 3 bases; junction bases outside the gene matches: 2. Germline V gene data show CDR1 as SNHLY and CDR2 as FYNNEI. There are 13 residues in the CDR3. CDR3 in DNA: TGTGCCAGCTTGGACAGGGGCAAAAACATTCAGTACTTC. Amino acids: CASLDRGKNIQYF.

With respect to this clonotype: A library prepared for alpha chains yielded this beta chain as an off-target read; its size is of little meaning. The chain employs TRBV10-2 and TRBJ1-1, with D perhaps TRBD1 (6 bases). V lost 5 bases, J lost 4 bases, and 14 bases lay in between. Germline CDR1 WSHSY, CDR2 SAAADI. There are 14 residues in the CDR3. The CDR3 here is CASSSQGKGTEAFF. The CDR3 nucleotides are TGCGCCAGCAGTTCACAGGGCAAGGGCACTGAAGCTTTCTTT.

In its sample, this clonotype is large. The library was built for alpha chains, so this beta chain is an off-target read and its size means little. The chain combines TRBV7-9 with TRBJ2-1, with D uncertain. CDR3 size: 13 residues. V dropped 5 bases and J dropped 4 bases, with 9 bases sitting between them. Germline V gene data show CDR1 as SEHNR and CDR2 as FQNEAQ (reference sequence). The CDR3 bases are TGTGCCAGCAGCCCATCAACGTACAATGAGCAGTTCTTC. Residues: CASSPSTYNEQFF.

On this clonotype: As an off-target read in a library built for alpha chains, this beta chain has a frequency of little significance. This chain uses TRBV12-3 or TRBV12-4 with TRBJ2-1; TRBD2 agrees at 11 bases. The CDR3 loop spans 13 amino acids. V lost 7 bases, J lost 8 bases, and 4 bases stayed unmatched. CDR3 in DNA: TGTGCCAGCACCGGACTAGCGGGCGATGAGCAGTTCTTC. It translates to CASTGLAGDEQFF.

This clonotype was observed a few times. Within a library made for alpha chains, this beta chain is off target, and its count is uninformative. V gene TRBV6-5 combines with J gene TRBJ2-3; D tentatively fits TRBD1 or TRBD2 (6 bases each). CDR3 size: 14 residues. Germline assignment: CDR1 MNHEY and CDR2 SVGAGI. V lost 8 bases to trimming and J lost 3 bases, with 15 bases between them. The CDR3 reads CASRSGAGTDTQYF. DNA for the CDR3: TGTGCCAGCCGGTCGGGGGCGGGAACAGATACGCAGTATTTT.

This clonotype is labeled as large. A library prepared for alpha chains yielded this beta chain as an off-target read; its size is of little meaning. V and J are TRBV6-5 and TRBJ2-2; D not resolved. Germline V gives CDR1 MNHEY, CDR2 SVGAGI. The CDR3 contains 14 residues. Deletions cut 6 bases from V and 2 bases from J, with 10 bases between. The CDR3 DNA follows: TGTGCCAGCAGATGGCAGGACAACACCGGGGAGCTGTTTTTT. Amino acid sequence: CASRWQDNTGELFF.